The 17 T cell receptor beta chains in this list originate from one sample, sequenced in a study of blood T cell repertoires in COVID-19 (dated by TCRdb to the early 2020s). Library prep was done by the immunoSEQ multiplex PCR assay. Imported from immuneACCESS, the table was reduced by TCRdb to in-frame sequences with V and J called. These copies leave out some clones; in studies compared against another copy, an unresolved V gene accounts for under half, and the cause of the remainder is not known. This sample has about 130,000 clones in its table, and about 84% of those were observed once. The top ten constitute about 12% of the sample. The sample was peripheral blood. Source of these receptors: a woman aged 55-75 years with acute or convalescent COVID-19.

The gene calls are TRBV4-1 and TRBJ1-2; 7 bases map to TRBD1. Germline V gene data show CDR1 as MGHRA and CDR2 as YSYEKL. V trimming: 1 base; J trimming: 8 bases; junction bases outside the gene matches: 10. The CDR3 is made up of 15 amino acids. CDR3 bases: TGCGCCAGCAGCCAAGGGGGGTACAGGGGTAGGGGCTACACCTTC. Its protein product is CASSQGGYRGRGYTF.

The rearrangement links TRBV6-6 to TRBJ2-1; 9 nucleotides agree with TRBD1. CDR1 is MNHNY, CDR2 SVGAGI, per germline (reference sequence). The CDR3 has 13 residues. V was pared by 10 bases and J by 9 bases, with 10 bases of the junction left unmatched. Here the CDR3 DNA reads TGTGCCATCGAGGACAGGGGATCGGGTGAGCAGTTCTTC. Residues: CAIEDRGSGEQFF.

The V and J genes are TRBV3-1 (or the pseudogene TRBV3-2) and TRBJ1-2, with 9 bases lining up with TRBD1. Germline V CDR1 and CDR2: LGHDT, YNNKEL (reference sequence). The junction had 1 base not matched to a gene; V was cut back by 2 bases and J by 0 bases. The CDR3 runs to 15 residues. CDR3 bases: TGTGCCAGCAGCCAACGACAGGGGGCTAACTATGGCTACACCTTC. Translated: CASSQRQGANYGYTF.

The chain couples TRBV5-1 to TRBJ1-6; maybe TRBD1 (6 bases). Trimming cost V 3 bases and J 7 bases, with 8 bases left between them. This CDR3 has 13 amino acids. CDR1 and CDR2 from the germline V gene are SGHRS and YFSETQ. The CDR3 DNA follows: TGCGCCAGCAGCTCTGGACAGAATTCACCCCTCCACTTT. It yields the protein CASSSGQNSPLHF.

The chain employs TRBV5-8 and TRBJ1-4; 8 positions match TRBD1. V shed 2 bases and J 7 bases; nucleotides not matched to a gene: 4. This CDR3 is built from 14 residues. CDR1 is SGHTS and CDR2 is YDEGEE in the germline V gene. The CDR3 DNA sequence: TGTGCCAGCAGCTTTAGACAGGGGAGTGAAAAACTGTTTTTT. Translation: CASSFRQGSEKLFF.

The chain employs TRBV19 and TRBJ2-6, with a tentative D call TRBD1 (5 bases). This CDR3 spans 17 amino acids. The germline gives CDR1 LNHDA, CDR2 SQIVND (reference sequence). V lost 5 bases, J lost 0 bases, and 14 bases lay in between. The CDR3 sequence: CASSPWTSASGANVLTF. The CDR3 DNA reads TGTGCCAGTAGTCCTTGGACATCCGCCTCTGGGGCCAACGTCCTGACTTTC.

J is TRBJ1-6 and V is TRBV7-8, with 8 bases lining up with TRBD1. This CDR3 contains 16 residues. In germline, CDR1 is SGHVS, CDR2 FQNEAQ. With V trimmed by 1 base and J by 7 bases, 6 bases remained unmatched. The CDR3 DNA sequence: TGTGCCAGCAGCTTAGTTGGGACAGGAGGAAATTCACCCCTCCACTTT. Amino acids: CASSLVGTGGNSPLHF. Combining the CDR3 with reference TRBV7-8 and TRBJ1-6 gives the whole variable domain GAGVSQSPRYKVAKRGQDVALRCDPISGHVSLFWYQQALGQGPEFLTYFQNEAQLDKSGLPSDRFFAERPEGSVSTLKIQRTQQEDSAVYLCASSLVGTGGNSPLHFGNGTRLTVT.

In DNA form, the CDR3 reads TGTGCCATCCAGGGTACCTCAGAAGCTTTCTTT. Translating gives CAIQGTSEAFF. The chain carries TRBV10-3 and TRBJ1-1, with D tentatively TRBD1 (5 bases). The CDR3 runs to 11 residues. V was trimmed by 8 bases and J by 8 bases, leaving 12 bases between them. CDR1 and CDR2 (germline): ENHRY, SYGVKD.

The chain joins TRBV30 to TRBJ2-1; perhaps TRBD2 as D (5 bases). Germline loops: CDR1 GTSNPN, CDR2 SVGIG (reference sequence). The CDR3 extends over 13 amino acids. The V gene lost 3 bases and the J gene lost 1 base, with 7 bases spanning the gap. The CDR3 bases are TGTGCCTGGAGCGAGGGTTCCTACAATGAGCAGTTCTTC. Protein sequence: CAWSEGSYNEQFF.

This clone appeared a few times. The rearrangement uses TRBV10-2 and TRBJ1-2; 7 bases are a match to TRBD1. CDR3 length: 15 amino acids. Germline V gene data show CDR1 as WSHSY and CDR2 as SAAADI. J gave up 3 bases and V 4 bases, and 8 bases lay outside the gene matches. This CDR3 reads CASSVKTGNHYGYTF. DNA of the CDR3: TGCGCCAGCAGTGTAAAGACAGGGAATCACTATGGCTACACCTTC.

The chain joins TRBV28 to TRBJ1-3; possible D gene TRBD1, 5 bases. The CDR3 runs 16 residues. Germline V gives CDR1 MDHEN, CDR2 SYDVKM. Trimming took 6 bases from V and 3 from J, leaving 18 bases between them. The CDR3 protein is CASSALRGGDGNTIYF. CDR3 DNA: TGTGCCAGCAGCGCTCTTCGGGGGGGAGATGGAAACACCATATATTTT.

The gene calls are TRBV7-3 and TRBJ2-3; a weak D match, TRBD1 (6 bases). Looked up from germline, CDR1 is SGHTA and CDR2 is FQGTGA. Trimming stripped 1 base from V and 1 base from J, with 9 bases between. The CDR3 is 15 amino acids. The CDR3 DNA reads TGTGCCAGCAGCTTAATAGGGGGTGGCACAGATACGCAGTATTTT. This encodes CASSLIGGGTDTQYF.

The chain couples TRBV6-5 to TRBJ1-6; no clear D gene. V lost 7 bases and J 6 bases, leaving 10 bases between the germline ends. The CDR3 is 13 amino acids. Germline V CDR1 and CDR2: MNHEY, SVGAGI. The CDR3 region is CASKAGFNSPLHF. The CDR3 region has the DNA TGTGCCAGCAAAGCCGGGTTTAATTCACCCCTCCACTTT.

This sequence joins TRBV30 and TRBJ1-5, with TRBD1 matching over 7 bases. Germline CDR1 and CDR2: GTSNPN and SVGIG (reference sequence). The V and J ends lost 5 bases and 3 bases, in that order; junction bases with no gene match: 4. The CDR3 is 13 residues long. This CDR3 is CAWGTGDNQPQHF. CDR3 DNA: TGTGCCTGGGGAACAGGGGACAATCAGCCCCAGCATTTT.

In nucleotides, the CDR3 is TGTGCCAGCAGCCCCCGTGGGGATAGGGGGCCCTATGGCTACACCTTC. Encoded protein: CASSPRGDRGPYGYTF. The chain links TRBV9 to TRBJ1-2; 7 bases fit TRBD1. The germline V gene has CDR1 SGDLS and CDR2 YYNGEE. V was clipped by 4 bases and J by 4 bases; unmatched bases: 13. This CDR3 comprises 16 residues.

The chain recombines TRBV12-3 or TRBV12-4 with TRBJ1-1, with 8 bases matching TRBD1. The J segment lost 6 bases and the V segment lost 5 bases, leaving 5 bases of the junction unmatched. The CDR3 consists of 13 residues. The CDR3 DNA sequence: TGTGCCAGCAGTCCAGGGGGCAATGCTGAAGCTTTCTTT. Translated: CASSPGGNAEAFF.

The chain is built from TRBV9 and TRBJ2-2; D perhaps matches TRBD1 (6 bases). Germline loops: CDR1 SGDLS, CDR2 YYNGEE. This CDR3 contains 16 residues. V lost 2 bases and J 4 bases, leaving 15 bases between the germline ends. The CDR3 nucleotides read TGTGCCAGCAGCGTGCAGGGGCTCCCGGGCACCGGGGAGCTGTTTTTT. Translating gives CASSVQGLPGTGELFF.